This T cell receptor (beta chain) was retrieved from a study of T-cell reconstitution after alpha-beta-depleted transplantation in children (dated by TCRdb to between 2015 and 2016). With respect to the entire study: Using TCR repertoire profiling, the study followed T-cell immune reconstitution in a quantitative way in children after TCRalphabeta/CD19-depleted allogeneic hematopoietic cell transplantation. On the study overall, not on this receptor specifically: Over the following months the frequencies of hyperexpanded clones went down, and after one year T-cell counts and TCRbeta diversity were mostly credited to newly produced T cells. In some patients, high TCRbeta diversity at day 60 was attributed to recipient T cells and intrathymic progenitors that had survived conditioning. The apparently early recovery of alphabetaT-cell counts about two months after transplant reportedly depended on only several hundred rapidly expanded clones that came from non-depleted graft cells.

From a lookup of the germline V gene, CDR1 and CDR2 are SNHLY and FYNNEI. The cysteine opens and the phenylalanine closes a CDR3 of 15 amino acids. CDR3 DNA only is kept here, 45 bases in frame from base 1. V sheds 6 bases and J sheds 7 bases, leaving 18 bases between their ends. The method behind the library was PCR. The run used an Illumina HiSeq 2500. Molecular barcoding was employed in the preparation of TCR libraries, with unique molecular identifiers being used to normalize TCRbeta repertoire quantification. TCRdb ran its own pipeline on the public reads, namely fastp trimming at Q25 and MiXCR clone calling, and kept in-frame beta chains. Identical CDR3 protein sequences are pooled into one entry, listed with their most common genes and DNA. The sample contains about 610,000 distinct CDR3 sequences, roughly a quarter of them found a single time. The ten top clones hold 30% to 40% of the sample.

The sample's treatment or condition label is to be understood as: allogeneic hematopoietic cell transplantation with graft depleted of TCRalphabeta T cells and CD19 B cells. The children who served as transplant recipients had been given grafts of TCRalphabeta/CD19-depleted allogeneic hematopoietic cells. With respect to this clonotype: Its cognate antigen has yet to be identified. Base-call qualities are not available, and no considerably larger clone is one nucleotide away.

Source: PBMCs, taken before TCRalphabeta/CD19-depleted stem cell transplant. This TCR was sampled from a boy in the first two years of life with Wiskott-Aldrich syndrome, due to receive a stem cell transplant. The chain links TRBV2 with TRBJ1-4, with the D gene not clear enough to name. The DNA sequence is as follows: TGTGCCAGCAGCTTGGAAGGACTGAGCGGTGAAAAACTGTTTTTT. Translated, this is CASSLEGLSGEKLFF.